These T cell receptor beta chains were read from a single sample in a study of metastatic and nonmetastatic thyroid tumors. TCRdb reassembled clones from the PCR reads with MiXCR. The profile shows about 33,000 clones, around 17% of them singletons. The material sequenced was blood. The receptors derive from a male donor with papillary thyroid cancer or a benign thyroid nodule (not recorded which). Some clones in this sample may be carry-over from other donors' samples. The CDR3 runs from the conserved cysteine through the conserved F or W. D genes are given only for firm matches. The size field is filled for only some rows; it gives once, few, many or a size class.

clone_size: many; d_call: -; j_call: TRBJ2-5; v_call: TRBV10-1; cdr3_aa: CASSEAPRSAKETQYF; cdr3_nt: TGCGCCAGCAGTGAAGCTCCCAGATCGGCTAAAGAGACCCAGTACTTC
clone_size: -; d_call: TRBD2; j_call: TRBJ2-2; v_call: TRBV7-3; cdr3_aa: CASSQLAGVDTGELFF; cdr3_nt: TGTGCCAGCAGCCAACTAGCGGGAGTGGACACCGGGGAGCTGTTTTTT
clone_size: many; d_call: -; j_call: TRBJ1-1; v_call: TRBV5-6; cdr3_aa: CASSLQWATEAFF; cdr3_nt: TGTGCCAGCAGCCTCCAGTGGGCGACTGAAGCTTTCTTT
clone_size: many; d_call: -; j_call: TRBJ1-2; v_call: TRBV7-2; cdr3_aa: CASTLGGGGLYGYTF; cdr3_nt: TGTGCCAGCACCCTGGGAGGGGGGGGCCTCTATGGCTACACCTTC
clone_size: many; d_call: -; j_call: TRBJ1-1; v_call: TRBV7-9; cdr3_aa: CASSLTANTEAFF; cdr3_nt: TGTGCCAGCAGTCTGACAGCGAACACTGAAGCTTTCTTT
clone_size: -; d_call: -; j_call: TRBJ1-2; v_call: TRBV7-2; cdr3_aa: CASSIRDGELGGYTF; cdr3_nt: TGTGCCAGCAGCATCCGGGACGGTGAATTGGGGGGCTACACCTTC
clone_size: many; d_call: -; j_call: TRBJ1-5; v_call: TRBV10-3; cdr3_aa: CAIIGPDRRNQPQHF; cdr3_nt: TGTGCCATCATAGGGCCGGACAGACGCAATCAGCCCCAGCATTTT
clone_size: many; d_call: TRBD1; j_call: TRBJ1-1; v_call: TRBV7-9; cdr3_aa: CASSTRTGGTEAFF; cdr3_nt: TGTGCCAGCAGCACTAGGACAGGGGGCACTGAAGCTTTCTTT
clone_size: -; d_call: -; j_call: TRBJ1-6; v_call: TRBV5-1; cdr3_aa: CASSLECRESSPLHF; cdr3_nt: TGCGCCAGCAGCCTGGAGTGTCGAGAGAGTTCACCCCTCCACTTT
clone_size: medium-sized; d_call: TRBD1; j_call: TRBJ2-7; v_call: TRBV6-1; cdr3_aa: CASSPDRGPEEQYF; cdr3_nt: TGTGCCAGCAGCCCAGACAGGGGGCCGGAGGAGCAGTACTTC
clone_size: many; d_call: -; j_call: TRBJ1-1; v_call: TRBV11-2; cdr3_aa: CASSFRRENTEAFF; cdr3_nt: TGTGCCAGCAGCTTCCGGAGGGAGAACACTGAAGCTTTCTTT
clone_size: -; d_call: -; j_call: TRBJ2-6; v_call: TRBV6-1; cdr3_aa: CATTYSAWANVLTF; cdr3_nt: TGTGCCACCACTTACAGCGCTTGGGCCAACGTCCTGACTTTC
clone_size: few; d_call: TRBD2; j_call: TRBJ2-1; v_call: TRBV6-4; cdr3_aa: CASSETGLVSEQFF; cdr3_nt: TGTGCCAGCAGCGAAACGGGACTAGTCAGTGAGCAGTTCTTC
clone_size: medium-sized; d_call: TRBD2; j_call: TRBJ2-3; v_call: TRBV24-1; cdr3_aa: CATSDFTSGVQDTQYF; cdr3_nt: TGTGCCACCAGTGATTTTACTAGCGGGGTGCAGGATACGCAGTATTTT
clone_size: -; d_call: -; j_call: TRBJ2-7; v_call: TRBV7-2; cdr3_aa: CASTSNRESYEQYF; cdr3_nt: TGTGCCAGCACCAGTAACAGGGAGTCCTACGAGCAGTACTTC
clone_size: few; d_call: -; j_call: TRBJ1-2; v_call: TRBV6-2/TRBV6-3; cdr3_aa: CASRGSGHGYTF; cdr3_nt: TGTGCCAGCAGGGGCAGCGGACATGGCTACACCTTC
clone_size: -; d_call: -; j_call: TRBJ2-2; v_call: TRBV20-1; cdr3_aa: CSNYPGIGELFF; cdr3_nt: TGCAGTAATTACCCCGGGATCGGGGAGCTGTTTTTT
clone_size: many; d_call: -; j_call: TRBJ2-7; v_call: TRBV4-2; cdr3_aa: CASSQGRDGYEQYF; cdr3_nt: TGTGCCAGCAGCCAAGGACGGGACGGCTACGAGCAGTACTTC
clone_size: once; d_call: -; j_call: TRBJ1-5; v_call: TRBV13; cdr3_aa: CASSLAGSKQPQNF; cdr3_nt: TGTGCCAGCAGCTTAGCTGGCTCAAAGCAGCCCCAGAATTTT
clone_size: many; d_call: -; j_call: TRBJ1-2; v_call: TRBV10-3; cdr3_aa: CAISEGTGYGYTF; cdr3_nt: TGTGCCATCAGTGAGGGGACGGGTTATGGCTACACCTTC
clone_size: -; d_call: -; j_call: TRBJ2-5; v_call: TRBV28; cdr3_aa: CARSLLKESQYF; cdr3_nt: TGTGCCCGCAGTTTGCTTAAAGAGAGCCAGTACTTC
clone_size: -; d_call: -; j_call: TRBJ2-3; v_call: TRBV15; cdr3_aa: CATSGLGVDTQYF; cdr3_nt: TGTGCCACCAGCGGGTTGGGGGTGGATACGCAGTATTTT
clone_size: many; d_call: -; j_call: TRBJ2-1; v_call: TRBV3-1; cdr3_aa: CASSQEKYEQFF; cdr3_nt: TGTGCCAGCAGCCAAGAGAAATATGAGCAGTTCTTC
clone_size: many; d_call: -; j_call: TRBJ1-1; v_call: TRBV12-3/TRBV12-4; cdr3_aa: CASQALGWTEAFF; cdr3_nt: TGTGCCAGTCAAGCGCTCGGGTGGACTGAAGCTTTCTTT
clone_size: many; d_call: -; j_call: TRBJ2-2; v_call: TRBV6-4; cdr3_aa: CASSAGNTGELFF; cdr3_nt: TGTGCCAGCAGTGCAGGGAACACCGGGGAGCTGTTTTTT
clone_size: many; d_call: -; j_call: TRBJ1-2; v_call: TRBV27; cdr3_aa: CASSAGYGYTF; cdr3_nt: TGTGCCAGCAGTGCTGGATATGGCTACACCTTC
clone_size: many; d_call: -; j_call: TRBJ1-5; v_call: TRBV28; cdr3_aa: CASRTQGVNQPQHF; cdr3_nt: TGTGCCAGCAGGACACAGGGCGTCAATCAGCCCCAGCATTTT